This T cell receptor (beta chain) was sequenced for a study of control samples from healthy donors and cancer patients. Sequencing used immunoSEQ multiplex PCR; TCRdb keeps in-frame clones, though not all of them. The sample holds 110,000 to 150,000 clones, roughly 90% seen once. Trimming at V came to 5 bases and at J to 5 bases, leaving 7 bases not matched to a gene. Germline CDR1 reads MNHNY; CDR2 reads SVGAGI (reference sequence). The CDR3 runs to 15 residues. This sequence joins TRBV6-6 and TRBJ1-2; 11 bases agree with TRBD1. What was sequenced was blood. This receptor was obtained from a man younger than 45 in good health. The CDR3 DNA is TGTGCCAGCAGTAGGACAGGGGGCGAAGGGTATGGCTACACCTTC. Residues: CASSRTGGEGYGYTF.